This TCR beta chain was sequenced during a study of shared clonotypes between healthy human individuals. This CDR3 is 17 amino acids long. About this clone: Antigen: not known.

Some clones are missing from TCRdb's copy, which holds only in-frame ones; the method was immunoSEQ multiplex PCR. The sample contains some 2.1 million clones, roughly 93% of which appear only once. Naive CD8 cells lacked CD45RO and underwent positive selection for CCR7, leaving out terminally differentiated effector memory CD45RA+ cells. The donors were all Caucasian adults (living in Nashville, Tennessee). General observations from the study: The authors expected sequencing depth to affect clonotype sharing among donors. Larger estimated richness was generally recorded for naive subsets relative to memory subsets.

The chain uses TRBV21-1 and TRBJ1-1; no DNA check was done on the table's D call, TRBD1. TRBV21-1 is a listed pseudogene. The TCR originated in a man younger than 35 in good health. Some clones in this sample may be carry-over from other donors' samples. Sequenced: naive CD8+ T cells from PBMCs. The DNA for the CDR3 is TGTGCCAGCAGAGGGGGTCCCTCGCTTACTTTGAACACTGAAGCTTTCTTT. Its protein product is CASRGGPSLTLNTEAFF.